The TCR beta chain under discussion was sequenced for a study of graft-versus-host responses after intestinal transplantation. In the study overall: Recipients across the board were started on anti-thymocyte globulin induction, then kept on tacrolimus and steroids for around 3 years.

This table comes from immunoSEQ multiplex PCR, and its TCRdb copy is limited to in-frame clones, with some not included. The table includes tens of thousands of clones, approximately 92% detected once. Looked up from germline, CDR1 is LNHNV and CDR2 is YYDKDF (reference sequence). The CDR3 consists of 15 residues. V was cut by 0 bases and J by 1 base, with 7 bases left in between. As to this clone: What it binds is unknown.

Study-wide results and caveats: Early post-transplant HvG declines showed an association with peak circulating GvH clone levels.

The gene calls are TRBV15 and TRBJ1-3; D may be TRBD1 (5 bases). This specimen was PBMCs, taken roughly 260 days after intestinal transplant. This clonotype was sampled from a human patient who received an intestinal transplant, so some T cells may come from the graft donor. The CDR3 nucleotides are TGTGCCACCAGCAGAGATGGGGGATCTGGAAACACCATATATTTT. This gives the protein CATSRDGGSGNTIYF.